Each of the 20 T cell receptor beta chains below was sequenced from the same sample in a study of Tregs in tolerant kidney transplant recipients. Assay: immunoSEQ multiplex PCR; the TCRdb copy retains only in-frame clones and omits some. The sample spans under 35,000 clones; the ten largest clones claim 13% to 15%. Sequences were derived from CD8+ T cells from blood, sampled before the transplant. These receptors were obtained from a human donor who received a combined kidney and bone marrow transplant.

CDR3 DNA, as far as it was read: TGTGCCAGTAGTATATCTACGCCTAATCATCAGCCC. The encoded protein is CASSISTPNHQP. The CDR3 reads in full as CASSISTPNHQPQHF. J is TRBJ1-5 and V is TRBV19; D not certain. The read gets to within 3 residues of the CDR3 end, and the germline J gene fills in the rest. Germline assignment: CDR1 LNHDA and CDR2 SQIVND (reference sequence). V lost 2 bases to trimming and J lost 5 bases, with 13 bases between them. There are 15 residues in the CDR3.

Concerning this clone: The DNA ends 3 residues before the CDR3 does, and the rest of the CDR3 is filled in from the germline J gene. The chain is built from TRBV19 and TRBJ2-7, with TRBD2 as a possible D gene (7 bases). CDR3 length: 14 residues. In germline, CDR1 is LNHDA, CDR2 SQIVND (reference sequence). Trimming shortened V by 6 bases and J by 5 bases, and 17 bases separated the two germline ends. The CDR3 bases that were read are TGTGCCAGTAGCCCCCCCGGGGGGCGGAACGAG. This sequence encodes CASSPPGGRNE. The full CDR3 reads CASSPPGGRNEQYF. The whole variable domain, remainder taken from reference TRBV19 and TRBJ2-7, is DGGITQSPKYLFRKEGQNVTLSCEQNLNHDAMYWYRQDPGQGLRLIYYSQIVNDFQKGDIAEGYSVSREKKESFPLTVTSAQKNPTAFYLCASSPPGGRNEQYFGPGTRLTVT.

CDR3 region: CASSLGQGMNTEAFF. The sequenced part of the CDR3 DNA is TGTGCCAGCAGCTTAGGGCAGGGAATGAACACTGAA. The chain joins TRBV7-9 to TRBJ1-1; tentatively, D is TRBD1 (5 bases). Read sequence stops 3 residues before the CDR3 end, and the germline J gene provides the missing end. CDR1 and CDR2 (germline): SEHNR, FQNEAQ (reference sequence). The CDR3 extends over 15 amino acids. The V gene lost 1 base and the J gene lost 0 bases, with 9 bases spanning the gap. The full variable domain, with the rest looked up from reference TRBV7-9 and TRBJ1-1, is DTGVSQNPRHKITKRGQNVTFRCDPISEHNRLYWYRQTLGQGPEFLTYFQNEAQLEKSRLLSDRFSAERPKGSFSTLEIQRTEQGDSAMYLCASSLGQGMNTEAFFGQGTRLTVV.

A word on this clone: Read coverage stops 3 residues before the CDR3 terminus; the germline J gene supplies the remainder. The V and J genes are TRBV20-1 and TRBJ2-7, with 8 bases lining up with TRBD1. Unmatched junction bases numbered 2, after V lost 1 base and J lost 3 bases. The CDR3 has 13 amino acids. CDR1 DFQATT and CDR2 SNEGSKA come from the germline V gene (reference sequence). The CDR3 is CSARAQGDYEQYF. CDR3 bases read: TGCAGTGCTAGAGCACAGGGGGACTACGAG.

Concerning this clone: The CDR3 end is not reached by the read, which stops 3 residues before it; the germline J gene fills it in. J is TRBJ2-7 and V is TRBV20-1; 12 positions match TRBD2. The germline gives CDR1 DFQATT, CDR2 SNEGSKA (reference sequence). This CDR3 has 15 amino acids. V was pared by 0 bases and J by 5 bases, with 5 bases of the junction left unmatched. CDR3 amino acids: CSARDPLAGGNEQYF. The CDR3 DNA, read in part, is TGCAGTGCTAGAGATCCACTAGCGGGAGGTAACGAG.

With regard to this clone: From the germline J gene comes the end of the CDR3, since the read stops 3 residues before it. The rearrangement joins TRBV30 to TRBJ2-3; 9 nucleotides agree with TRBD2. CDR3 length equals 16 residues. Looked up from germline, CDR1 is GTSNPN and CDR2 is SVGIG (reference sequence). V lost 2 bases, J lost 4 bases, and 10 bases stayed unmatched. CDR3 amino acids: CAWSNPGLASADTQYF. The covered CDR3 bases are TGTGCCTGGAGTAACCCGGGACTAGCTTCCGCAGATACG.

On this clone: The read ends 3 residues early relative to the CDR3; the germline J gene fills the gap. The chain employs TRBV29-1 and TRBJ2-3; 7 nucleotides line up with TRBD1. Germline V gene data show CDR1 as SQVTM and CDR2 as ANQGSEA. The CDR3 consists of 14 residues. Trimming took 4 bases from V and 2 from J; bases not matched to a gene: 6. The sequenced part of the CDR3 DNA is TGCAGCGTTGCATCGGGACAGTTCACAGATACG. This gives the protein CSVASGQFTDT. In full, the CDR3 is CSVASGQFTDTQYF.

Turning to this clone: Read data end 3 residues before the CDR3 end; the end is taken from the germline J gene. This chain links TRBV5-6 with TRBJ2-7; D may be TRBD1 (6 bases). V lost 2 bases and J lost 4, with 7 bases in between. In germline, CDR1 is SGHDT, CDR2 YYEEEE. CDR3 size: 12 residues. CDR3: CASSFGQYEQYF. The sequenced CDR3 bases are TGTGCCAGCAGCTTCGGACAGTACGAG.

In regard to this clone: The sequence runs out 3 residues before the end of the CDR3; the remainder is reconstructed from the germline J gene. The chain combines TRBV30 with TRBJ1-1, with 7 bases matching TRBD1. The V and J ends lost 8 bases and 3 bases, in that order; junction bases with no gene match: 9. The CDR3 is 13 amino acids. Germline CDR1 is GTSNPN and CDR2 is SVGIG (reference sequence). Here the CDR3 reads CAGNDRVDTEAFF. CDR3 DNA, as far as it was read: TGTGCCGGGAACGACAGGGTGGACACTGAA.

Of note for this clone: Germline is not matched at one junction end, which may reflect a read error. The CDR3 bases that were read are TGTGCTAGCAGCATGGTAGGGCCCGACCAAGAGACC. This gives the protein CASSMVGPDQET. The full CDR3 sequence reads CASSMVGPDQETQYF. This rearrangement joins TRBV7-7 to TRBJ2-5, with unresolved D. The read comes to an end 3 residues before the CDR3 does, leaving the germline J gene to fill in the end. The V gene's germline CDR1 is SSHAT and CDR2 FNYEAQ (reference sequence). This CDR3 comprises 15 residues. The full variable domain, in which reference TRBV7-7 and TRBJ2-5 provide the parts outside the CDR3, is GAGVSQSPRYKVTKRGQDVTLRCDPISSHATLYWYQQALGQGPEFLTYFNYEAQPDKSGLPSDRFSAERPEGSISTLTIQRTEQRDSAMYRCASSMVGPDQETQYFGPGTRLLVL.

Comments on this clone: The CDR3 is cut off 3 residues early in the read; its end comes from the germline J gene. The chain employs TRBV7-9 and TRBJ2-7; TRBD2 agrees at 13 bases. CDR1 and CDR2 (germline): SEHNR, FQNEAQ (reference sequence). Germline trimming cut 4 bases from V and 2 bases from J; bases unmatched to any gene: 2. The CDR3 length is 15 residues. CDR3 bases read: TGTGCCAGCAGCTCGGGACTAGCGGGAACCTACGAG. Its translation is CASSSGLAGTYE. The complete CDR3 protein is CASSSGLAGTYEQYF.

A word on this clone: The sequenced fragment ends 3 residues before the CDR3 boundary, so the rest is inferred from the germline J gene. This chain connects TRBV7-9 to TRBJ2-7; 7 positions agree with TRBD2. V gave up 1 base and J gave up 4 bases; unmatched junction bases: 7. The length of the CDR3 is 15 residues. CDR1 SEHNR and CDR2 FQNEAQ come from the germline V gene (reference sequence). This CDR3 reads CASSLEPSGIYEQYF. The CDR3 bases that were read are TGTGCCAGCAGCTTAGAGCCCAGCGGGATTTACGAG.

Comment on this clone: The read terminates 3 residues before the CDR3 end, so the remaining end is supplied by the germline J gene. V and J are TRBV11-2 and TRBJ2-7, with D possibly matching TRBD1 (6 bases). V was shortened by 6 bases and J by 4 bases, with 7 bases between the two germline ends. The CDR3 is 11 residues long. Germline lookup yields CDR1 SGHAT and CDR2 FQNNGV. CDR3 loop: CASRQGYEQYF. The sequenced part of the CDR3 DNA is TGTGCCAGCAGACAGGGTTACGAG.

A note on this clone: The read terminates 3 residues before the CDR3 end, so the remaining end is supplied by the germline J gene. The rearrangement joins TRBV19 to TRBJ2-7; D ambiguous. Per the germline V gene, CDR1 is LNHDA and CDR2 is SQIVND (reference sequence). CDR3 length: 13 amino acids. Trimming shortened V by 1 base and J by 4 bases, and 8 bases separated the two germline ends. CDR3 residues: CASSIVHLYEQYF. Partial CDR3 DNA: TGTGCCAGTAGTATAGTCCACCTATACGAG.

Turning to this clone: The read ends 3 residues shy of where the CDR3 ends; the end is completed using the germline J gene. The rearrangement links TRBV19 to TRBJ2-1; TRBD2 matches at 8 bases. Germline CDR1 LNHDA, CDR2 SQIVND (reference sequence). V shed 0 bases and J 2 bases; nucleotides not matched to a gene: 6. The CDR3 contains 17 residues. Incomplete CDR3 DNA: TGTGCCAGTAGTATAGATACGGCGGGGGGAGCCTACAATGAG. Translated, it gives CASSIDTAGGAYNE. From start to end, the CDR3 is CASSIDTAGGAYNEQFF.

On this clone: The read terminates 3 residues before the CDR3 end, so the remaining end is supplied by the germline J gene. V is TRBV20-1 and J is TRBJ2-1; D possibly matches TRBD1 or TRBD2 (5 bases each). Per the germline V gene, CDR1 is DFQATT and CDR2 is SNEGSKA (reference sequence). Trimming took off 2 bases at V and 0 bases at J, with 20 bases between the two ends. The CDR3 sequence is 18 residues long. CDR3 region: CSARSTIIEGSSYNEQFF. The DNA read from the CDR3 is TGCAGTGCTAGATCCACCATAATCGAGGGGAGCTCCTACAATGAG.

In regard to this clone: Read coverage stops 3 residues before the CDR3 terminus; the germline J gene supplies the remainder. The rearrangement links TRBV7-9 to TRBJ1-6; no definite D call. CDR1 is SEHNR and CDR2 is FQNEAQ in the germline V gene (reference sequence). V lost 5 bases and J 8 bases, leaving 16 bases between the germline ends. This CDR3 has 15 amino acids. CDR3 sequence reads: CASSRVREDYSPLHF. The CDR3 bases that were read are TGTGCCAGCAGCCGCGTTCGAGAGGACTATTCACCC.

Of note for this clone: The read ends 3 residues shy of where the CDR3 ends; the end is completed using the germline J gene. V is TRBV19 and J is TRBJ2-2; no reliable D call. The CDR3 totals 14 residues. Trimming took off 7 bases at V and 0 bases at J, with 9 bases between the two ends. CDR1 and CDR2 (germline): LNHDA, SQIVND (reference sequence). The CDR3 loop is CASTGVANTGELFF. CDR3 DNA (partial): TGTGCCAGTACCGGTGTTGCGAACACCGGGGAG.

In the case of this clone: The CDR3 end lies 3 residues beyond the end of the read and is filled in from the germline J gene. This chain joins TRBV4-1 and TRBJ1-4; 11 nucleotides line up with TRBD1. The length of the CDR3 is 15 residues. J was trimmed by 5 bases and V by 4 bases; bases with no gene match: 3. The germline CDR1 and CDR2 sequences are MGHRA and YSYEKL. CDR3 bases read: TGCGCCAGCAGCCCGGACAGGGGGCTCAATGAAAAA. Its translation is CASSPDRGLNEK. The complete CDR3 sequence is CASSPDRGLNEKLFF.

Points on this clone: The read is 3 residues too short to cover the CDR3 end, so that end is filled in from the germline J gene. V usage is TRBV5-4 and J usage is TRBJ2-7, with D possibly TRBD1 on 5 matching bases. V dropped 3 bases and J dropped 3 bases, with 7 bases sitting between them. The germline CDR1 and CDR2 sequences are SGHNT and YYREEE (reference sequence). This CDR3 comprises 12 residues. The CDR3 loop is CASSYGHYEQYF. Incomplete CDR3 DNA: TGTGCCAGCAGCTACGGACACTACGAG.